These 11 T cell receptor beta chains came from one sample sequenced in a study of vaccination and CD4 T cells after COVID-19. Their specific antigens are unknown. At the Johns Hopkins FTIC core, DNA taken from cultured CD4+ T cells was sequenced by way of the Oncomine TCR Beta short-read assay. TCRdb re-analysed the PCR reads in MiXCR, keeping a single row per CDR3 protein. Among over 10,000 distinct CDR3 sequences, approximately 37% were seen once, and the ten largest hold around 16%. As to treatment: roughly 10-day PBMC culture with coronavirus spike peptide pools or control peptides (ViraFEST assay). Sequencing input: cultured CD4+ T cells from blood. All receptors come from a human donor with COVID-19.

CDR3 sequence: CSPTGQGKGGYTF. DNA for the CDR3: TGCAGCCCGACCGGTCAAGGGAAGGGAGGCTACACCTTC. The rearrangement links TRBV20-1 to TRBJ1-2; D is unresolved. The germline V gene has CDR1 DFQATT and CDR2 SNEGSKA (reference sequence). The CDR3 sequence is 13 residues long.

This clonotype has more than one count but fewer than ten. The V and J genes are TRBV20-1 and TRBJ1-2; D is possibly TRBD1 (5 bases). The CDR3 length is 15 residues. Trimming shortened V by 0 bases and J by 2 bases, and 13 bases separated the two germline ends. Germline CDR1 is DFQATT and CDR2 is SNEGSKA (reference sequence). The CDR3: CSARDQRQTNYGYTF. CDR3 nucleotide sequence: TGCAGTGCTAGAGATCAGCGACAGACGAACTATGGCTACACCTTC.

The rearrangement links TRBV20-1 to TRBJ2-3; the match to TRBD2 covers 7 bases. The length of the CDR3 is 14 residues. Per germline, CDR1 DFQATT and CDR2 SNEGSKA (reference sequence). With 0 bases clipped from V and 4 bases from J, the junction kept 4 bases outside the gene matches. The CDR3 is CSARDGRESDTQYF. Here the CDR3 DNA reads TGCAGTGCTAGAGATGGGAGGGAATCAGATACGCAGTATTTT.

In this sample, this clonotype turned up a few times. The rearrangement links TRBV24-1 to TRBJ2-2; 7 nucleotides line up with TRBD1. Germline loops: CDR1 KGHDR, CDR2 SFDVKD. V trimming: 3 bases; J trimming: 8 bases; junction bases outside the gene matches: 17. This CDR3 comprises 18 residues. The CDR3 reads CATSDPGKGGGLLGELFF. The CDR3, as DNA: TGTGCCACCAGTGATCCGGGGAAAGGGGGCGGCTTGTTAGGGGAGCTGTTTTTT.

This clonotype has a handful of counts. As DNA, the CDR3 is TGCGCCAGCAGCCCCCCCGGGACAGGGAGTGAAAAACTGTTTTTT. It is translated as CASSPPGTGSEKLFF. The rearrangement links TRBV4-3 to TRBJ1-4, with TRBD1 matching over 9 bases. Germline trimming cut 4 bases from V and 7 bases from J; bases unmatched to any gene: 7. Per the germline V gene, CDR1 is LGHNA and CDR2 is YSLEER. This CDR3 contains 15 residues.

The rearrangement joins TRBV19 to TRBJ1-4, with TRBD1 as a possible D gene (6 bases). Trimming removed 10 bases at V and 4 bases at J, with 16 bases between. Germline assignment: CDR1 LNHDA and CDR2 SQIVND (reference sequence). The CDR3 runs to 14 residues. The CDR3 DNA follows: TGTGCCACCACTCCCGGACAGAATAATGAAAAACTGTTTTTT. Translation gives CATTPGQNNEKLFF.

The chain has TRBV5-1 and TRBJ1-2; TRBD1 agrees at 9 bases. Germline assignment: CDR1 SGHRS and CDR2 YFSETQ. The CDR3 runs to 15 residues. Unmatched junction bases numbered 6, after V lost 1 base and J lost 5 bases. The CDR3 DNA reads TGCGCCAGCAGCTTGAAGGGACAGGGTGGGTATGGCTACACCTTC. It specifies CASSLKGQGGYGYTF.

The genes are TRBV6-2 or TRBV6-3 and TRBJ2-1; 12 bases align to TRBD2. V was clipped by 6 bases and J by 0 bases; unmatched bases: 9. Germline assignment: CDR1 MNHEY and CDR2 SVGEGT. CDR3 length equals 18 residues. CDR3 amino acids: CASSRLAGGRPSYNEQFF. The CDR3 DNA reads TGTGCCAGCAGCCGGCTAGCGGGGGGGCGCCCCTCCTACAATGAGCAGTTCTTC.

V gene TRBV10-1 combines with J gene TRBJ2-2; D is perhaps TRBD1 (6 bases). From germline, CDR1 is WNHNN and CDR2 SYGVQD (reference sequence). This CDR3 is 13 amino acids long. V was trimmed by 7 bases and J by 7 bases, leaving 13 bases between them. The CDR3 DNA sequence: TGCGCCAGCACGACAGGTCGCAACGGGGAGCTGTTTTTT. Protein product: CASTTGRNGELFF.

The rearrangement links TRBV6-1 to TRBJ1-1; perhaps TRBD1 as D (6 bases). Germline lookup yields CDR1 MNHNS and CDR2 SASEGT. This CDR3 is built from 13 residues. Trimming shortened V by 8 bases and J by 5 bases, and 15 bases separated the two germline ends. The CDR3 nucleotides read TGTGCCAGCCGGAAAGAGGGGGAAACTGAAGCTTTCTTT. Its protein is CASRKEGETEAFF.

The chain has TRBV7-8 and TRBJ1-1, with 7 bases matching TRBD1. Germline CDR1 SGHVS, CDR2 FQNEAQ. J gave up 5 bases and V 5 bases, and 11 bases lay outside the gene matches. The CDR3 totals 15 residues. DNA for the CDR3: TGTGCCAGCAGCAAGATCAGGGGGATTGGGACTGAAGCTTTCTTT. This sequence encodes CASSKIRGIGTEAFF.